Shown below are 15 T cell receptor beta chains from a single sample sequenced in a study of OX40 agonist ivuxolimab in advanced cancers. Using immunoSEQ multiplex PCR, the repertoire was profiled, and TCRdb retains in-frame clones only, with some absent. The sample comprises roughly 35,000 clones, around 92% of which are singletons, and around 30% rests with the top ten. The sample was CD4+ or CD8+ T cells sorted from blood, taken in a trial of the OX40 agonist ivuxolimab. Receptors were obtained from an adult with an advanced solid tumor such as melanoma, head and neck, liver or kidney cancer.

CDR3 protein: CASSQDRGPYEQYF. In nucleotides, the CDR3 is TGCGCCAGCAGCCAAGACCGGGGTCCCTACGAGCAGTACTTC. V and J are TRBV4-3 and TRBJ2-7, with D possibly matching TRBD2 (5 bases). V lost 0 bases, J lost 2 bases, and 8 bases lay in between. This CDR3 has 14 amino acids. Germline values: CDR1 LGHNA, CDR2 YSLEER.

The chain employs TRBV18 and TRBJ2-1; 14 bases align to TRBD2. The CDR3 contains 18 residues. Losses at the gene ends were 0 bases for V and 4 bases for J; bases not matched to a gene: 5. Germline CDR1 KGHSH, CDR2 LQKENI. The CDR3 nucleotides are TGTGCCAGCTCACCACCGGGACTAGCGGGAGAACAATACAATGAGCAGTTCTTC. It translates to CASSPPGLAGEQYNEQFF.

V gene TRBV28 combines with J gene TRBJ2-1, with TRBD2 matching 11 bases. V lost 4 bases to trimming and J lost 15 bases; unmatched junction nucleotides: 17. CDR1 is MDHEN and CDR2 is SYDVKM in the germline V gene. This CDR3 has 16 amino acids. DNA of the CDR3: TGTGCCAGCAGTTCACGATGGACTAGCGGGCCCCCCGCGGTGTTCTTC. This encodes CASSSRWTSGPPAVFF. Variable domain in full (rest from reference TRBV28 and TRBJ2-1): DVKVTQSSRYLVKRTGEKVFLECVQDMDHENMFWYRQDPGLGLRLIYFSYDVKMKEKGDIPEGYSVSREKKERFSLILESASTNQTSMYLCASSSRWTSGPPAVFFGPGTRLTVL.

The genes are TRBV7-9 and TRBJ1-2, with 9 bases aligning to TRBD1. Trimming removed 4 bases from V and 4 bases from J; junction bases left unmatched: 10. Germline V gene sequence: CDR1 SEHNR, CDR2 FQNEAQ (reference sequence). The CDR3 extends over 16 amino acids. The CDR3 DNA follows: TGTGCCAGCAGCTCTTTTCCGGGACAGGGCGCCTATGGCTACACCTTC. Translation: CASSSFPGQGAYGYTF.

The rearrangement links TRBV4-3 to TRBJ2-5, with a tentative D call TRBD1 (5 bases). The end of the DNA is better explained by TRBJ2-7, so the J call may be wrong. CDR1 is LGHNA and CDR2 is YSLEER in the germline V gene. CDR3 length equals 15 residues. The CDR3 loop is CASSADQGFNYEQYF. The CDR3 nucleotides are TGCGCCAGCAGCGCCGACCAGGGATTCAACTACGAGCAGTACTTC.

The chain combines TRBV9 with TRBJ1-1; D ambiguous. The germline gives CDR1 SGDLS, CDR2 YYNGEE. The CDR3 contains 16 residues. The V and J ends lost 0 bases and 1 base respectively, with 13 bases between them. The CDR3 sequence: CASSVGPRAGNTEAFF. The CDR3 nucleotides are TGTGCCAGCAGCGTAGGACCCCGGGCCGGGAACACTGAAGCTTTCTTT.

The CDR3 loop is CASSLAVPSHSNTGELFF. CDR3 nucleotides: TGTGCCAGCAGCTTAGCGGTTCCCTCCCATTCGAACACCGGGGAGCTGTTTTTT. The V call is TRBV7-8, the J call TRBJ2-2; D remains unclear. The germline V gene has CDR1 SGHVS and CDR2 FQNEAQ. Trimming took off 0 bases at V and 0 bases at J, with 14 bases between the two ends. The CDR3 is made up of 18 amino acids.

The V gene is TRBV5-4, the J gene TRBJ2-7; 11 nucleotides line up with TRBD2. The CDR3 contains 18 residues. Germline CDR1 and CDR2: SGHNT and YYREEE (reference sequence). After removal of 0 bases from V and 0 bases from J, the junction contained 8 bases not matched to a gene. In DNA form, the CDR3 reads TGTGCCAGCAGCTTGGCGGGACTAGCGGTTCCCAGCTCCTACGAGCAGTACTTC. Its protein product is CASSLAGLAVPSSYEQYF.

The CDR3 region has the DNA TGTGCCAGCAGTGAAACAGCGGGAGGGAATGAGCAGTTCTTC. This translates into CASSETAGGNEQFF. The rearrangement joins TRBV6-1 to TRBJ2-1, with TRBD2 matching 10 bases. The J segment lost 7 bases and the V segment lost 2 bases, leaving 2 bases of the junction unmatched. Germline V gives CDR1 MNHNS, CDR2 SASEGT. The CDR3 totals 14 residues.

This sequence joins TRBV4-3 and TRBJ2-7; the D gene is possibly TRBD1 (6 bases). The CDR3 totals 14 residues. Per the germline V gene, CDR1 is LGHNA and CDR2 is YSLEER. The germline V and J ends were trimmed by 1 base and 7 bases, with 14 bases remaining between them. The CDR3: CASSQVAGALEQYF. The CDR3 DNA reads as TGCGCCAGCAGCCAAGTGGCAGGGGCCCTTGAGCAGTACTTC.

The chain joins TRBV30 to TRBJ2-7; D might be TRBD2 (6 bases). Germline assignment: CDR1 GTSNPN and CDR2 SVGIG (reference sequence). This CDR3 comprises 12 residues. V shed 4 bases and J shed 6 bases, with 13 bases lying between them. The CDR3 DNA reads TGTGCCTGGACCGCGGAGGGCTTCGAGCAGTACTTC. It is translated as CAWTAEGFEQYF.

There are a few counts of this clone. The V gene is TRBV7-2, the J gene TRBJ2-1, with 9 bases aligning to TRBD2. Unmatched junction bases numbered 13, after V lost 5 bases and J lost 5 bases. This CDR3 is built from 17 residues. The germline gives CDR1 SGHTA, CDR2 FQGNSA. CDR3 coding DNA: TGTGCCAGCAGCCCGTCTCCATATAGCGGGAGAAACAATGAGCAGTTCTTC. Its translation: CASSPSPYSGRNNEQFF.

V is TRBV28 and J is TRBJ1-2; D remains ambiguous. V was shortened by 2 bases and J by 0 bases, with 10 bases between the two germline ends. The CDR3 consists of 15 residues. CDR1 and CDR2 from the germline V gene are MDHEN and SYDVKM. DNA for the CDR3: TGTGCCAGCAGTTTAACGGGGATTACTAACTATGGCTACACCTTC. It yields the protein CASSLTGITNYGYTF.

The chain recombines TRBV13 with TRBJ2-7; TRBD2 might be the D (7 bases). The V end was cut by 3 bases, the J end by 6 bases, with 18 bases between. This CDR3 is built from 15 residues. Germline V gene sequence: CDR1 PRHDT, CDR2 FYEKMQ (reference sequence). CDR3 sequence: CASSFGGGERGEQYF. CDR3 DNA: TGTGCCAGCAGCTTTGGGGGGGGCGAGCGAGGCGAGCAGTACTTC.

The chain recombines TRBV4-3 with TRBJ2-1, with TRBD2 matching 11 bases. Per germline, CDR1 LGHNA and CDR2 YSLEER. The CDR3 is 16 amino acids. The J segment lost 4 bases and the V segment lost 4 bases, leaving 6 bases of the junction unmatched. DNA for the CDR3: TGCGCCAGCAGCCCCCTGACTAGCGGGGATTACAATGAGCAGTTCTTC. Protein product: CASSPLTSGDYNEQFF.